The 23 T cell receptor beta chains reported below all come from one sample, sequenced in a study of blood T cell repertoires in COVID-19. The assay was immunoSEQ multiplex PCR, and TCRdb's table has in-frame clones only and misses some. The repertoire holds 120,000 or so clones, with 88% as singletons. Source material: peripheral blood. The receptors here all came from a man aged 50 to 60 with acute or convalescent COVID-19.

This chain joins TRBV5-1 and TRBJ2-1; 8 bases agree with TRBD2. J lost 8 bases, V lost 0 bases, and 7 bases had no gene match. The CDR3 spans 15 residues. Looked up from germline, CDR1 is SGHRS and CDR2 is YFSETQ. CDR3 residues: CASSLAAGGAHEQFF. Written as DNA, the CDR3 is TGCGCCAGCAGCTTGGCGGCCGGGGGGGCCCATGAGCAGTTCTTC.

The rearrangement joins TRBV2 to TRBJ1-3; maybe TRBD1 (5 bases). V lost 7 bases and J lost 8, with 15 bases in between. Germline V gene lookup returns CDR1 SNHLY and CDR2 FYNNEI. This CDR3 spans 13 amino acids. The CDR3 here is CASKGRLGDTIYF. The CDR3 DNA reads as TGTGCCAGCAAGGGGAGGCTAGGAGACACCATATATTTT. Drawing the rest from reference TRBV2 and TRBJ1-3, the complete variable domain is EPEVTQTPSHQVTQMGQEVILRCVPISNHLYFYWYRQILGQKVEFLVSFYNNEISEKSEIFDDQFSVERPDGSNFTLKIRSTKLEDSAMYFCASKGRLGDTIYFGEGSWLTVV.

The CDR3 region is CASSQDLGLRMDTQYF. CDR3 nucleotide sequence: TGTGCCAGCAGCCAAGACCTGGGACTCCGTATGGATACGCAGTATTTT. This sequence joins TRBV3-1 (or the pseudogene TRBV3-2) and TRBJ2-3; the D gene is possibly TRBD2 (6 bases). Deletions cut 0 bases from V and 6 bases from J, with 16 bases between. Germline V lookup: CDR1 LGHDT, CDR2 YNNKEL (reference sequence). This CDR3 comprises 16 residues.

The chain couples TRBV7-8 to TRBJ2-2; 8 bases fit TRBD2. The CDR3 length is 15 residues. Germline V gene data show CDR1 as SGHVS and CDR2 as FQNEAQ. V was clipped by 5 bases and J by 9 bases; unmatched bases: 11. The CDR3 region has the DNA TGTGCCAGCAGCGATCTTAAGCGGGAGTTGAGGGAGCTGTTTTTT. As protein: CASSDLKRELRELFF.

The V and J genes are TRBV6-5 and TRBJ1-2; 9 nucleotides align to TRBD1. Germline V gene data show CDR1 as MNHEY and CDR2 as SVGAGI. Trimming took 6 bases from V and 8 from J; bases not matched to a gene: 4. The CDR3 contains 12 residues. CDR3 bases: TGTGCCAGCAGACGGACAGGGGCCGGCTACACCTTC. It yields the protein CASRRTGAGYTF.

This clone was observed a few times. The chain joins TRBV14 to TRBJ2-7; tentatively, D is TRBD2 (6 bases). The germline V and J ends were trimmed by 5 bases and 4 bases, with 15 bases remaining between them. This CDR3 region has 14 residues. Germline CDR1 SGHDN, CDR2 FVKESK. The CDR3 region is CASSWGLLKYEQYF. The CDR3 coding sequence is TGTGCCAGCAGCTGGGGACTCCTGAAGTACGAGCAGTACTTC.

V usage is TRBV29-1 and J usage is TRBJ2-7; D possibly corresponds to TRBD2 (6 bases). This CDR3 contains 13 residues. The germline V gene encodes CDR1 SQVTM and CDR2 ANQGSEA. V gave up 3 bases and J gave up 3 bases, with 12 bases separating them. The CDR3 loop is CSVDRLASYEQYF. The CDR3 region has the DNA TGCAGCGTTGATCGGCTAGCGAGCTACGAGCAGTACTTC.

The rearrangement joins TRBV6-1 to TRBJ1-6; no reliable D call. Germline V CDR1 and CDR2: MNHNS, SASEGT. The CDR3 sequence is 17 residues long. V lost 0 bases, J lost 4 bases, and 13 bases lay in between. The CDR3 coding sequence is TGTGCCAGCAGTGAAGCGTTTTCCGGGAGTTATAATTCACCCCTCCACTTT. It is translated as CASSEAFSGSYNSPLHF.

The rearrangement links TRBV18 to TRBJ2-1; TRBD2 matches 8 bases. Germline loops: CDR1 KGHSH, CDR2 LQKENI. J lost 1 base, V lost 3 bases, and 5 bases had no gene match. The length of the CDR3 is 16 residues. The CDR3 nucleotides are TGTGCCAGCTCACCCCAGGGACTAGGTTCCTACAATGAGCAGTTCTTC. It encodes CASSPQGLGSYNEQFF.

This chain uses TRBV6-2 or TRBV6-3 with TRBJ2-7; TRBD1 might be the D (5 bases). Germline loops: CDR1 MNHEY, CDR2 SVGEGT. Trimming left V 4 bases short and J 3 bases short, with 16 bases between. The CDR3 runs to 15 residues. Here the CDR3 DNA reads TGTGCCAGCAGTTCACACACGACAGAATACTACGAGCAGTACTTC. It encodes CASSSHTTEYYEQYF.

The chain is built from TRBV7-9 and TRBJ2-7; a weak D match, TRBD1 (7 bases). This CDR3 region has 14 residues. V was pared by 2 bases and J by 5 bases, with 13 bases between. Germline assignment: CDR1 SEHNR and CDR2 FQNEAQ (reference sequence). DNA for the CDR3: TGTGCCAGCAGCTTATCCAGGGGGGAAGACGAGCAGTACTTC. Amino acids: CASSLSRGEDEQYF. Full variable domain (remainder filled in from reference TRBV7-9 and TRBJ2-7): DTGVSQNPRHKITKRGQNVTFRCDPISEHNRLYWYRQTLGQGPEFLTYFQNEAQLEKSRLLSDRFSAERPKGSFSTLEIQRTEQGDSAMYLCASSLSRGEDEQYFGPGTRLTVT.

The chain recombines TRBV7-2 with TRBJ2-7; the match to TRBD2 covers 9 bases. Per germline, CDR1 SGHTA and CDR2 FQGNSA. V was clipped by 1 base and J by 3 bases; unmatched bases: 4. This CDR3 has 15 residues. CDR3 sequence (DNA): TGTGCCAGCAGCTTAGTTGGACTAGCGAACTACGAGCAGTACTTC. Translation: CASSLVGLANYEQYF.

This sequence joins TRBV19 and TRBJ1-2, with 7 bases aligning to TRBD1. Unmatched junction bases numbered 12, after V lost 7 bases and J lost 1 base. Germline V gene lookup returns CDR1 LNHDA and CDR2 SQIVND (reference sequence). This CDR3 is built from 16 residues. This chain's CDR3 is CASKRQGEGLNYGYTF. The CDR3 coding sequence is TGTGCCAGTAAAAGACAGGGAGAGGGGCTTAACTATGGCTACACCTTC.

V usage is TRBV6-5 and J usage is TRBJ1-4; a possible D gene is TRBD1 (6 bases). The CDR3 length is 15 residues. Germline V gene lookup returns CDR1 MNHEY and CDR2 SVGAGI. V shed 5 bases and J shed 8 bases, with 18 bases lying between them. The CDR3 DNA is TGTGCCAGCAGTCGAACCGGGACACCTGGGGAAAAACTGTTTTTT. This encodes CASSRTGTPGEKLFF.

The V call is TRBV10-3, the J call TRBJ1-2; D is unresolved. V shed 2 bases and J shed 0 bases, with 10 bases lying between them. The germline V gene has CDR1 ENHRY and CDR2 SYGVKD. This CDR3 has 15 residues. CDR3 loop: CAISELSTANYGYTF. CDR3 in DNA: TGTGCCATCAGTGAGCTGAGCACCGCTAACTATGGCTACACCTTC.

The rearrangement links TRBV15 to TRBJ2-2; D is perhaps TRBD2 (5 bases). This CDR3 is built from 17 residues. Trimming pared 0 bases from V and 0 bases from J, leaving 11 bases between. Germline V gives CDR1 LNHNV, CDR2 YYDKDF (reference sequence). The CDR3 protein is CATSREAAVANTGELFF. As DNA, the CDR3 is TGTGCCACCAGCAGAGAAGCGGCGGTGGCGAACACCGGGGAGCTGTTTTTT.

This sequence joins TRBV19 and TRBJ1-1, with 7 bases fitting TRBD1. The germline CDR1 and CDR2 sequences are LNHDA and SQIVND (reference sequence). The trim removed 5 bases at V and 5 bases at J, leaving 8 bases unmatched. The CDR3 loop spans 14 amino acids. CDR3 sequence reads: CASSVRTGATEAFF. In DNA, the CDR3 is TGTGCCAGTAGTGTTCGGACAGGTGCAACTGAAGCTTTCTTT.

The V and J genes are TRBV11-3 and TRBJ1-1, with D possibly matching TRBD1 (6 bases). Between the trimmed V and J ends, which lost 0 bases and 1 base, there was a span of 9 bases. CDR1 SGHNT and CDR2 YENEEA come from the germline V gene. The CDR3 runs 15 residues. The CDR3 DNA sequence: TGTGCCAGCAGCTTAGAGGGGGCCGCGAACACTGAAGCTTTCTTT. This gives the protein CASSLEGAANTEAFF.

This clone came up once. The gene calls are TRBV5-4 and TRBJ2-2; 14 bases are a match to TRBD2. This CDR3 contains 17 residues. Germline CDR1 and CDR2: SGHNT and YYREEE (reference sequence). Trimming cost V 4 bases and J 8 bases; bases outside gene matches: 10. The CDR3 DNA reads TGTGCCAGCAGCCCCCCCGGACTAGCGGGAGGTTCTGGGGAGCTGTTTTTT. Encoded protein: CASSPPGLAGGSGELFF.

The rearrangement joins TRBV6-5 to TRBJ1-3, with 7 bases fitting TRBD1. Trimming cost V 4 bases and J 4 bases; bases outside gene matches: 7. The CDR3 loop spans 15 amino acids. The germline gives CDR1 MNHEY, CDR2 SVGAGI. The CDR3 sequence is CASSSNRGSGNTIYF. The DNA for the CDR3 is TGTGCCAGCAGTTCCAACAGGGGATCCGGAAACACCATATATTTT.

In its sample, this clone was seen once. CDR3 nucleotide sequence: TGTGCCATCAGTGACAGGGCAGTGAACACTGAAGCTTTCTTT. Residues: CAISDRAVNTEAFF. J is TRBJ1-1 and V is TRBV10-3; a weak D match, TRBD1 (5 bases). V was pared by 3 bases and J by 0 bases, with 8 bases between. CDR1 ENHRY and CDR2 SYGVKD come from the germline V gene. This CDR3 has 14 residues.

This rearrangement joins TRBV5-1 to TRBJ2-3; TRBD2 agrees at 7 bases. J lost 2 bases, V lost 4 bases, and 13 bases had no gene match. From germline, CDR1 is SGHRS and CDR2 YFSETQ. The CDR3 runs to 17 residues. CDR3 in amino acids: CASSALQPGLITDTQYF. The DNA of the CDR3 is TGCGCCAGCAGCGCCCTTCAACCGGGACTAATCACAGATACGCAGTATTTT.

This chain joins TRBV7-6 and TRBJ2-5; D is perhaps TRBD2 (5 bases). The CDR3 totals 15 residues. Trimming removed 8 bases at V and 3 bases at J, with 19 bases between. Looked up from germline, CDR1 is SGHVS and CDR2 is FNYEAQ. The DNA for the CDR3 is TGTGCCAGCGCACGAGTTACGGGGTCGGAAGAGACCCAGTACTTC. It translates to CASARVTGSEETQYF.